Reported below is one T cell receptor (beta chain). No cognate antigen has been identified for it. The record has no base qualities; no much larger clone is one base away. Genomic DNA was isolated from the sorted cells so that the TCRbeta CDR3 region could be sequenced. TCRbeta CDR3 regions were sequenced using the immunoSEQ Assay. This immuneACCESS table, as held by TCRdb, lists in-frame sequences with V and J called but not all clones. Of the missing ones, under half trace to an unresolved V gene in checked studies; the others have no known cause. The table for this sample lists roughly 100,000 clones; less than 95% of them were counted only once. The ten largest account for around 0.48% of the sample. The sample is drawn from a study of OX40 agonist ivuxolimab in advanced cancers. A note on the overall study: Ivuxolimab was an agonistic, fully human IgG2 monoclonal antibody directed against OX40 (CD134), a costimulatory receptor. Intravenous ivuxolimab was administered to patients every 2 weeks at six dose levels: 0.01, 0.1, 0.3, 1.5, 3 and 10 mg/kg. Of the approximately 54 dose-escalation patients, hepatocellular carcinoma was present in about 20, melanoma in roughly 15, renal cell carcinoma in 9 and head and neck cancer in 9. In the dose-escalation cohort, 65% to 90% of patients were male, and the mean age was roughly 60 years, with a range of about 23 to 90. Prior anti-PD-1, anti-PD-L1 or anti-CTLA-4 therapy was permitted, and roughly two fifths of dose-escalation patients had received checkpoint inhibitors. Three dose-escalation patients achieved partial responses, one with hepatocellular carcinoma and two with cutaneous melanoma. Peripheral TCRbeta sequencing was intended to test whether TCR sequence diversity was altered and clonal T-cell expansion was caused by ivuxolimab. The paper describes the monotherapy dose-escalation part (N ≈ 51 patients) of the phase I trial of ivuxolimab. What the study reported, not specific to this receptor: Clonal expansion of both CD4+ and CD8+ blood T cells was observed from baseline to week 6 at doses 0.1 to 3.0 mg/kg. After ivuxolimab, CD8+ T cells had more expanded clones than CD4+ T cells on average. Partial responders in the 0.1-3.0 mg/kg groups had among the lowest normalized peripheral clonal expansion, especially among CD8+ T cells. The antigen specificity of the peripheral T cells that underwent clonal expansion was not determined. Low levels of normalized T-cell clonal expansion were also seen in some nonresponding patients.

The trial excluded patients who had a history of autoimmune disease or were on systemic immunosuppression. Peripheral blood for TCR sequencing was drawn from every dose cohort at baseline, at cycle 4 day 1 and at cycle 7 day 1. The samples were drawn from a first-in-human, open-label, multicenter phase I dose-escalation trial of ivuxolimab. Adults with locally advanced or metastatic melanoma, renal cell carcinoma, hepatocellular carcinoma or head and neck squamous cell carcinoma were enrolled in the trial. Before TCR sequencing, CD4+ T cells and CD8+ T cells were sorted from peripheral blood as separate populations. V is trimmed back by 3 bases and J by 2 bases, and the junction contains 3 bases that no gene match accounts for. The CDR3 has 15 amino acids, counting the end cysteine and phenylalanine. The only DNA kept is the CDR3, 45 bases in frame from the first base. The germline V gene encodes CDR1 MGHRA and CDR2 YSYEKL.

This TCR derives from an adult with an advanced solid tumor such as melanoma, head and neck, liver or kidney cancer. The chain uses TRBV4-1 and TRBJ2-7; a stretch of 11 junction bases matches TRBD2. The material sequenced was CD4+ or CD8+ T cells sorted from blood, taken in a trial of the OX40 agonist ivuxolimab. The CDR3 reads as follows: CASSQNSGGAYEQYF. The nucleotide sequence reads as follows: TGCGCCAGCAGCCAGAATAGCGGGGGGGCCTACGAGCAGTACTTC.